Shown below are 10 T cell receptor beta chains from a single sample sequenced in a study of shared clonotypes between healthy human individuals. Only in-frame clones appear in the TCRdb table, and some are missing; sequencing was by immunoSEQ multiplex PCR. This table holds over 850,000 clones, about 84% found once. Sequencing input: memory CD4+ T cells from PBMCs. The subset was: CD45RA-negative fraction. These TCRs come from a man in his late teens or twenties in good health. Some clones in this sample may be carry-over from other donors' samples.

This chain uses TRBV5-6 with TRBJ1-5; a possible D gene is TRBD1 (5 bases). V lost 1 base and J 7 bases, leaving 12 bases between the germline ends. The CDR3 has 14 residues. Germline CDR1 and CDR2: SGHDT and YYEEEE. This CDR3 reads CASSLRWGDQPQHF. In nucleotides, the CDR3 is TGTGCCAGCAGCTTGAGGTGGGGGGACCAGCCCCAGCATTTT.

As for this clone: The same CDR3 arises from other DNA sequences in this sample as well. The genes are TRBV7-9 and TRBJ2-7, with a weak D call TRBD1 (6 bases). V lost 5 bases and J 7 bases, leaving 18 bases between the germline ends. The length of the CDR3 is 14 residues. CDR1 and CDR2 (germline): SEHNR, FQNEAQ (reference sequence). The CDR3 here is CASSPRQDVGEQYF. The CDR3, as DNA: TGTGCCAGCAGCCCGCGACAGGATGTTGGGGAGCAGTACTTC.

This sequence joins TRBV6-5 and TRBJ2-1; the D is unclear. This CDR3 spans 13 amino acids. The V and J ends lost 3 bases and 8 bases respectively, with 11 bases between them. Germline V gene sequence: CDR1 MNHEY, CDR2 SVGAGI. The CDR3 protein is CASSYGVIHEQFF. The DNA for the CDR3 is TGTGCCAGCAGTTATGGCGTGATCCATGAGCAGTTCTTC.

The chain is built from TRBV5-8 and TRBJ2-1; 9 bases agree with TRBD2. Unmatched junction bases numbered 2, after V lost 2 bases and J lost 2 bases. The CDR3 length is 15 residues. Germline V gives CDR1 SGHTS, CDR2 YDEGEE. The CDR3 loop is CASSFLAGAYNEQFF. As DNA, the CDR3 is TGTGCCAGCAGCTTTTTAGCGGGAGCCTACAATGAGCAGTTCTTC.

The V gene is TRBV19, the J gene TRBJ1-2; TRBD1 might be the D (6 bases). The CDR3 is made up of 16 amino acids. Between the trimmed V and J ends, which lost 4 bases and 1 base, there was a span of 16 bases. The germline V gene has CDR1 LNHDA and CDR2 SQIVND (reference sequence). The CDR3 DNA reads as TGTGCCAGTAGTACCTTACCGGACAGTCATAACTATGGCTACACCTTC. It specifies CASSTLPDSHNYGYTF.

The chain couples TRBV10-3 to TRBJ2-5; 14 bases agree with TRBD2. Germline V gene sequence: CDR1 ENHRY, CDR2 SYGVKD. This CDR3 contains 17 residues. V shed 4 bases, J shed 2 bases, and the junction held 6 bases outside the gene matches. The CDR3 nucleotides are TGTGCCATCAGTGGGGGACTAGCGGGAGTGGGTCAAGAGACCCAGTACTTC. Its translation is CAISGGLAGVGQETQYF.

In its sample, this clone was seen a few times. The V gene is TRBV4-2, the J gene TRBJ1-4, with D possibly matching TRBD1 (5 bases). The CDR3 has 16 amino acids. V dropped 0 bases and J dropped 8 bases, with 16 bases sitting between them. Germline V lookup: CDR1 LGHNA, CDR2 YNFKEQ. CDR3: CASSQDEYRRGEKLFF. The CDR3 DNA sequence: TGTGCCAGCAGCCAAGATGAGTACAGGCGGGGGGAAAAACTGTTTTTT.

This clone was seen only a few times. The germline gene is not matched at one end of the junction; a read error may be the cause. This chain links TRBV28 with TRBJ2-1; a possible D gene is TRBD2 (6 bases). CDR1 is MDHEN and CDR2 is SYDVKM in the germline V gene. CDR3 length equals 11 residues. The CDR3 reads CASSLGLEEFF. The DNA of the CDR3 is TGTGCCAGCAGTCTGGGACTTGAGGAGTTCTTC.

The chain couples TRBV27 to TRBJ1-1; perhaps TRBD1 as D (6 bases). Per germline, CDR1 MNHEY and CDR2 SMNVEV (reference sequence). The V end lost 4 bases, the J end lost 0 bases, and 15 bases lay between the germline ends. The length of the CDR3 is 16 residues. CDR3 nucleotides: TGTGCCAGCAGTTGGAACAGGGTCCTAATGAACACTGAAGCTTTCTTT. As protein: CASSWNRVLMNTEAFF.

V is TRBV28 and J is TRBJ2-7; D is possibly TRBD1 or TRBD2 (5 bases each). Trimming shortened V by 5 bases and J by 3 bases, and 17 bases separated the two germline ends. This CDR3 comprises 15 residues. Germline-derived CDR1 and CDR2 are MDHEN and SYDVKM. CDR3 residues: CASSRVWGTGYEQYF. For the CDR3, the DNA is TGTGCCAGCAGTCGTGTCTGGGGGACCGGCTACGAGCAGTACTTC.